A selection of T cell receptor beta chains follows, all from one sample in a study of cytotoxic CD8 clonotypes in ibrutinib-treated CLL. This table comes from immunoSEQ multiplex PCR, and its TCRdb copy is limited to in-frame clones, with some not included. The data show some 200,000 clones, over 55% seen once. The sequenced sample was PBMCs, obtained after 24 months of ibrutinib treatment. The receptor set was obtained from a human donor with chronic lymphocytic leukemia. Each CDR3 is given with its conserved first and last residue. The order of the fields is D gene, clone size, V gene, J gene, CDR3 DNA, CDR3 protein. The D gene is left open where the match is weak. Clone size is not always given. Where it is, it says once, few, many or a class for expanded clones.

>NA|NA|TRBV10-3|TRBJ1-5
TGTGCCATCAGTGAAGGGAGAGGGAGGGGGAATCAGCCCCAGCATTTT
CAISEGRGRGNQPQHF
>NA|NA|TRBV28|TRBJ1-2
TGTGCCAGCAGTTTTCGGCAACGGGGCTATGGCTACACCTTC
CASSFRQRGYGYTF
>TRBD2|NA|TRBV19|TRBJ2-5
TGTGCCAGTAGTATACTAGCGGGAGTCCAAGAGACCCAGTACTTC
CASSILAGVQETQYF
>NA|NA|TRBV6-5|TRBJ1-2
TGTGCCAGCAGTTACCGCCGGGACGGATATGGCTACACCTTC
CASSYRRDGYGYTF
>NA|few|TRBV19|TRBJ1-5
TGTGCCAGTAGTCCGACCGAAAATCAGCCCCAGCATTTT
CASSPTENQPQHF
>NA|NA|TRBV6-5|TRBJ1-1
TGTGCCAGCAGCCTTCAGGTCCCGATCTTT
CASSLQVPIF
>TRBD2|NA|TRBV4-1|TRBJ2-7
TGCGCCAGCAGCCGGGGACTAGAAGGCGCCTACGAGCAGTACTTC
CASSRGLEGAYEQYF
>TRBD2|NA|TRBV5-1|TRBJ2-7
TGCGCCAGCGGACTAGCGGGAGGTCCCGAGCAGTACTTC
CASGLAGGPEQYF
>TRBD2|NA|TRBV10-1|TRBJ2-1
TGCGCCAGCAGTGAAAGCGGGACCTTGCTCAATGAGCAGTTCTTC
CASSESGTLLNEQFF
>NA|NA|TRBV9|TRBJ1-2
TGTGCCAGCAGCGAATCCCAGAGAGGGGGACTTGGGTATGGCTACACCTTC
CASSESQRGGLGYGYTF